This T cell receptor beta chain was recovered during a study of T-cell reconstitution after alpha-beta-depleted transplantation in children. Unique molecular identifiers were used in preparing the TCRbeta library. TCRdb re-analysed the PCR reads in MiXCR, keeping a single row per CDR3 protein. The data contain 350,000 to 400,000 distinct CDR3 sequences, roughly 21% of them singletons. This clonotype was observed a few times. The TCR sequence derives from a human donor who donated a stem cell graft to a child with acute myeloid leukemia. Sequenced here: PBMCs from the stem cell graft donor, sampled from the stem cell graft.

The CDR3: CSARDLRASGPYEQYF. The CDR3 nucleotides read TGCAGTGCTAGAGATCTACGAGCTAGCGGCCCCTACGAGCAGTACTTC. The chain recombines TRBV20-1 with TRBJ2-7; 7 bases fit TRBD2. Germline V gene data show CDR1 as DFQATT and CDR2 as SNEGSKA (reference sequence). The CDR3 is 16 amino acids. The trim removed 0 bases at V and 2 bases at J, leaving 10 bases unmatched.